This T cell receptor (beta chain) was identified in a study of shared clonotypes between healthy human individuals. The method was immunoSEQ multiplex PCR; TCRdb's version includes in-frame clones alone and lacks a portion of them. Of millions of clones listed, under 95% are singletons. Naive CD8 cells were CD45RO-negative, positively selected for CCR7, excluding terminally differentiated effector memory CD45RA+ cells. Material for sequencing was naive CD8+ T cells from PBMCs. This receptor was obtained from a man aged 18 to 30 in good health. Some clones in this sample may be carry-over from other donors' samples.

CDR3 loop: CASSLYRNEQYF. CDR3 DNA sequence: TGTGCCAGCAGCTTGTACCGGAACGAGCAGTACTTC. J is TRBJ2-7 and V is TRBV11-2; D ambiguous. The V end lost 3 bases, the J end lost 5 bases, and 8 bases lay between the germline ends. Germline CDR1 reads SGHAT; CDR2 reads FQNNGV. This CDR3 is built from 12 residues.